Each of the 27 T cell receptor beta chains below was sequenced from the same sample in a study of PD-L1 blockade in urothelial cancer. The table came from immunoSEQ multiplex PCR; TCRdb's copy has only in-frame clones and leaves some out. The table has about 82,000 clones, roughly nine tenths seen once. This specimen was PBMCs, taken around atezolizumab (anti-PD-L1) treatment. Source of these receptors: a woman aged 70 to 79 with urothelial cancer.

This clone was detected only once. The chain combines TRBV19 with TRBJ1-1; 10 nucleotides align to TRBD1. Trimming at V came to 6 bases and at J to 0 bases, leaving 7 bases not matched to a gene. Germline CDR1 LNHDA, CDR2 SQIVND (reference sequence). The CDR3 has 16 amino acids. The CDR3 DNA is TGTGCCAGTAGATTCCGGACAGGGGGGATGAACACTGAAGCTTTCTTT. Encoded protein: CASRFRTGGMNTEAFF.

V is TRBV7-2 and J is TRBJ1-1, with TRBD1 identical over 8 bases. The V segment lost 3 bases and the J segment 2 bases; nucleotides outside the gene matches: 17. CDR3 length equals 19 residues. Per the germline V gene, CDR1 is SGHTA and CDR2 is FQGNSA. As DNA, the CDR3 is TGTGCCAGCAGCTTGGTCCCTTCAACCGCGGGACAGGCAAACACTGAAGCTTTCTTT. This encodes CASSLVPSTAGQANTEAFF.

The genes are TRBV21-1 and TRBJ1-1. TRBV21-1 is a recognized pseudogene. The CDR3 spans 16 residues. In DNA form, the CDR3 reads TGTGCCAGCAGCGCCCGGGGGTGCGTAGGGAACACTGAAGCTTTCTTT. This gives the protein CASSARGCVGNTEAFF.

V usage is TRBV9 and J usage is TRBJ1-5; TRBD1 might be the D (5 bases). The germline gives CDR1 SGDLS, CDR2 YYNGEE. The CDR3 spans 14 residues. Between the trimmed V and J ends, which lost 5 bases and 7 bases, there was a span of 16 bases. CDR3 nucleotide sequence: TGTGCCAGCAGTGGCGGGGGTTTGAGCCAGCCCCAGCATTTT. It codes for CASSGGGLSQPQHF.

The table lists this clone with a few counts. The rearrangement uses TRBV19 and TRBJ1-5; D perhaps matches TRBD1 (6 bases). The CDR3 is 13 residues long. Germline lookup yields CDR1 LNHDA and CDR2 SQIVND (reference sequence). V lost 8 bases and J 6 bases, leaving 14 bases between the germline ends. The CDR3 here is CASAQGPGQPQHF. CDR3 nucleotide sequence: TGTGCCAGTGCACAGGGCCCAGGTCAGCCCCAGCATTTT. The variable domain in full, with the rest retrieved from reference TRBV19 and TRBJ1-5, is DGGITQSPKYLFRKEGQNVTLSCEQNLNHDAMYWYRQDPGQGLRLIYYSQIVNDFQKGDIAEGYSVSREKKESFPLTVTSAQKNPTAFYLCASAQGPGQPQHFGDGTRLSIL.

The chain recombines TRBV29-1 with TRBJ2-4; the D gene is possibly TRBD2 (5 bases). Germline-derived CDR1 and CDR2 are SQVTM and ANQGSEA. The CDR3 sequence is 14 residues long. V was pared by 4 bases and J by 1 base, with 11 bases between. The chain's CDR3 is CSVGLTGAKNIQYF. The CDR3 DNA follows: TGCAGCGTTGGCCTGACGGGGGCCAAAAACATTCAGTACTTC. The full variable domain, its missing parts supplied by reference TRBV29-1 and TRBJ2-4, is SAVISQKPSRDICQRGTSLTIQCQVDSQVTMMFWYRQQPGQSLTLIATANQGSEATYESGFVIDKFPISRPNLTFSTLTVSNMSPEDSSIYLCSVGLTGAKNIQYFGAGTRLSVL.

CDR3: CASSIGLLNTEAFF. For the CDR3, the DNA is TGTGCCAGTAGTATAGGTCTCTTGAACACTGAAGCTTTCTTT. The V and J genes are TRBV19 and TRBJ1-1; no reliable D call. CDR1 is LNHDA, CDR2 SQIVND, per germline (reference sequence). The V and J ends lost 1 base and 0 bases respectively, with 6 bases between them. The CDR3 sequence is 14 residues long.

The chain links TRBV9 to TRBJ2-2, with 7 bases aligning to TRBD1. Trimming removed 3 bases from V and 5 bases from J; junction bases left unmatched: 4. CDR3 length: 14 amino acids. Germline values: CDR1 SGDLS, CDR2 YYNGEE. The CDR3 bases are TGTGCCAGCAGCGCAGACAGGGTAACCGGGGAGCTGTTTTTT. Its translation: CASSADRVTGELFF.

This chain uses TRBV2 with TRBJ1-2; D gene uncertain. The CDR3 contains 14 residues. V lost 6 bases and J 4 bases, leaving 15 bases between the germline ends. Looked up from germline, CDR1 is SNHLY and CDR2 is FYNNEI. CDR3 DNA: TGTGCCAGCAGCTTATCGGGATTCGGCTATGGCTACACCTTC. Protein: CASSLSGFGYGYTF.

The gene calls are TRBV2 and TRBJ2-5; D gene ambiguous. Germline V CDR1 and CDR2: SNHLY, FYNNEI. The V gene lost 7 bases and the J gene lost 5 bases, with 14 bases spanning the gap. The length of the CDR3 is 13 residues. Here the CDR3 DNA reads TGTGCCAGCATGAGCCCGATGAAGGAGACCCAGTACTTC. Amino acid sequence: CASMSPMKETQYF. Complete variable domain (other parts from reference TRBV2 and TRBJ2-5): EPEVTQTPSHQVTQMGQEVILRCVPISNHLYFYWYRQILGQKVEFLVSFYNNEISEKSEIFDDQFSVERPDGSNFTLKIRSTKLEDSAMYFCASMSPMKETQYFGPGTRLLVL.

The CDR3 DNA sequence: TGTGCCAGCAGCGTAGGAGGGGGAAGGTCATCTGGAAACACCATATATTTT. Translated: CASSVGGGRSSGNTIYF. The chain couples TRBV9 to TRBJ1-3, with a possible D match to TRBD1 (6 bases). This CDR3 spans 17 amino acids. Germline CDR1 SGDLS, CDR2 YYNGEE. Trimming pared 0 bases from V and 1 base from J, leaving 14 bases between.

This chain uses TRBV11-2 with TRBJ1-6; D uncertain. The length of the CDR3 is 16 residues. The ends were cut back, 1 base at V and 9 bases at J, with 16 bases in the middle. CDR1 is SGHAT, CDR2 FQNNGV, per germline. The CDR3 DNA reads as TGTGCCAGCAGCTTAGGTCCTCTACGGGGAAGTTCACCCCTCCACTTT. Its translation: CASSLGPLRGSSPLHF.

This sequence joins TRBV9 and TRBJ2-7, with TRBD2 identical over 10 bases. The length of the CDR3 is 16 residues. Germline trimming cut 3 bases from V and 2 bases from J; bases unmatched to any gene: 8. CDR1 and CDR2 from the germline V gene are SGDLS and YYNGEE. CDR3 region: CASSGSPSGGAYEQYF. Here the CDR3 DNA reads TGTGCCAGCAGCGGATCACCGAGCGGGGGGGCCTACGAGCAGTACTTC.

This clone was counted a few times. V gene TRBV19 combines with J gene TRBJ1-5; 9 bases line up with TRBD1. The ends lost 9 bases at V and 3 bases at J; junction bases unmatched: 3. This CDR3 contains 13 residues. Germline V gene lookup returns CDR1 LNHDA and CDR2 SQIVND (reference sequence). The CDR3 DNA reads TGTGCCAGCAGGGACAGGGACAATCAGCCCCAGCATTTT. This translates into CASRDRDNQPQHF.

This clone appeared a single time. The chain carries TRBV7-8 and TRBJ2-7; TRBD2 matches 9 bases. This CDR3 region has 16 residues. V lost 4 bases and J lost 0; bases outside the gene matches: 7. Germline V gene lookup returns CDR1 SGHVS and CDR2 FQNEAQ. The CDR3 spells CASSSRLAGSSYEQYF. Written as DNA, the CDR3 is TGTGCCAGCAGCTCACGTCTAGCGGGGAGCTCCTACGAGCAGTACTTC.

V usage is TRBV7-6 and J usage is TRBJ2-5; 8 bases match TRBD2. The V segment lost 2 bases and the J segment 0 bases; nucleotides outside the gene matches: 5. CDR1 is SGHVS, CDR2 FNYEAQ, per germline. This CDR3 has 16 residues. CDR3 in amino acids: CASSLYGGGYQETQYF. The CDR3 DNA sequence: TGTGCCAGCAGCTTATACGGGGGGGGGTACCAAGAGACCCAGTACTTC.

The chain joins TRBV6-1 to TRBJ2-7; 10 nucleotides align to TRBD1. The CDR3 has 13 residues. The germline CDR1 and CDR2 sequences are MNHNS and SASEGT. V shed 10 bases and J 6 bases; nucleotides not matched to a gene: 9. CDR3 amino acids: CAILGQGMIEQYF. The CDR3 DNA follows: TGTGCCATACTGGGACAGGGGATGATCGAGCAGTACTTC.

V is TRBV19 and J is TRBJ1-3; tentative D call: TRBD1 (6 bases). This CDR3 is built from 14 residues. V was cut by 5 bases and J by 1 base, with 9 bases left in between. Germline V gene data show CDR1 as LNHDA and CDR2 as SQIVND (reference sequence). The CDR3 loop is CASSQGTSGNTIYF. The DNA of the CDR3 is TGTGCCAGTAGTCAGGGGACATCTGGAAACACCATATATTTT. Complete variable domain (other parts from reference TRBV19 and TRBJ1-3): DGGITQSPKYLFRKEGQNVTLSCEQNLNHDAMYWYRQDPGQGLRLIYYSQIVNDFQKGDIAEGYSVSREKKESFPLTVTSAQKNPTAFYLCASSQGTSGNTIYFGEGSWLTVV.

This clone was detected only once. The chain has TRBV9 and TRBJ2-1, with TRBD2 matching 7 bases. The CDR3 contains 15 residues. With V trimmed by 6 bases and J by 2 bases, 8 bases remained unmatched. Germline loops: CDR1 SGDLS, CDR2 YYNGEE. CDR3 nucleotides: TGTGCCAGCACCGTGGGAGGGGCCCCCTACAATGAGCAGTTCTTC. It codes for CASTVGGAPYNEQFF.

The V and J genes are TRBV2 and TRBJ1-6; 8 bases line up with TRBD1. CDR3 length: 15 residues. The germline gives CDR1 SNHLY, CDR2 FYNNEI. V shed 4 bases and J 9 bases; nucleotides not matched to a gene: 8. The CDR3 bases are TGTGCCAGCAGTGCGACGACAGGGGTAGGTTCACCCCTCCACTTT. This sequence encodes CASSATTGVGSPLHF.

The gene calls are TRBV21-1 and TRBJ1-2; whether TRBD1, the table's D call, matches the DNA was not checked. TRBV21-1 is a known pseudogene. This CDR3 comprises 16 residues. The CDR3 region has the DNA TGTGCCAGCAGCTTACCGGGACAGGGTACTTGCTATGGCTACACCTTC. This translates into CASSLPGQGTCYGYTF.

The rearrangement uses TRBV6-1 and TRBJ2-6, with a tentative D call TRBD2 (6 bases). V gave up 0 bases and J gave up 4 bases, with 10 bases separating them. Germline V gene sequence: CDR1 MNHNS, CDR2 SASEGT. This CDR3 has 16 amino acids. Here the CDR3 DNA reads TGTGCCAGCAGTGAAGCGCAAGGGAGGGGGGCCAACGTCCTGACTTTC. Residues: CASSEAQGRGANVLTF.

The V call is TRBV7-2, the J call TRBJ1-4; 10 nucleotides line up with TRBD1. From germline, CDR1 is SGHTA and CDR2 FQGNSA. Unmatched junction bases numbered 7, after V lost 5 bases and J lost 7 bases. The CDR3 is 15 residues long. The CDR3 spells CASSLGTGVGEKLFF. In nucleotides, the CDR3 is TGTGCCAGCAGCCTAGGGACAGGGGTTGGTGAAAAACTGTTTTTT.

This clone was counted once. The chain is built from TRBV7-9 and TRBJ1-2, with 7 bases identical to TRBD1. V lost 6 bases to trimming and J lost 4 bases; unmatched junction nucleotides: 5. CDR1 SEHNR and CDR2 FQNEAQ come from the germline V gene (reference sequence). The CDR3 consists of 13 residues. DNA of the CDR3: TGTGCCAGCAGACAGGGGTCGTTCTATGGCTACACCTTC. It translates to CASRQGSFYGYTF.

This clone is judged medium-sized (0.01 to 0.1%). The chain carries TRBV6-6 and TRBJ2-5, with a weak D call TRBD1 (6 bases). The germline CDR1 and CDR2 sequences are MNHNY and SVGAGI (reference sequence). V lost 0 bases and J lost 5, with 10 bases in between. CDR3 length equals 14 residues. The CDR3 DNA is TGTGCCAGCAGTTACTCGGACAGTGCGGAGACCCAGTACTTC. Translation gives CASSYSDSAETQYF.

The J gene is TRBJ2-1, the V gene TRBV30; TRBD1 aligns across 9 bases. This CDR3 is built from 14 residues. Germline CDR1 and CDR2: GTSNPN and SVGIG (reference sequence). The junction had 2 bases not matched to a gene; V was cut back by 5 bases and J by 0 bases. The CDR3 is CAWGGQGSYNEQFF. Here the CDR3 DNA reads TGTGCCTGGGGGGGACAGGGCTCCTACAATGAGCAGTTCTTC.

The CDR3 nucleotides read TGTGCCAGCAGAACGGGTAATAATTCACCCCTCCACTTT. Its protein is CASRTGNNSPLHF. V usage is TRBV7-9 and J usage is TRBJ1-6; unclear D gene. Germline lookup yields CDR1 SEHNR and CDR2 FQNEAQ (reference sequence). The CDR3 totals 13 residues. The V end was cut by 6 bases, the J end by 5 bases, with 8 bases between.